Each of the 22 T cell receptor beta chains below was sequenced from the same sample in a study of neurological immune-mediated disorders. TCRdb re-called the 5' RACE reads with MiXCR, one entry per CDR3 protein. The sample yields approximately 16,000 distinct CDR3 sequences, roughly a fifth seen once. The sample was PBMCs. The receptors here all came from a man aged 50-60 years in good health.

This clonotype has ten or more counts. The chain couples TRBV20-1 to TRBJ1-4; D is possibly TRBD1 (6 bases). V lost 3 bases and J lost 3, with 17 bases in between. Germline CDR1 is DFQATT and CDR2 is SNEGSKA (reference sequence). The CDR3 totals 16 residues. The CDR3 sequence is CSASPLETGANEKLFF. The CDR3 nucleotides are TGCAGTGCTAGTCCCCTGGAGACAGGAGCTAATGAAAAACTGTTTTTT.

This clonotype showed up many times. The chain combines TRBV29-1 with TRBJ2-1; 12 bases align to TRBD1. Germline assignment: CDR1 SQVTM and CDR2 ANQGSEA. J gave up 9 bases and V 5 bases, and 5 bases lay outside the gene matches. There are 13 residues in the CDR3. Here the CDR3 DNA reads TGCAGCGTTCCGGGACAGGGGGCAGGTGAGCAGTTCTTC. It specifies CSVPGQGAGEQFF.

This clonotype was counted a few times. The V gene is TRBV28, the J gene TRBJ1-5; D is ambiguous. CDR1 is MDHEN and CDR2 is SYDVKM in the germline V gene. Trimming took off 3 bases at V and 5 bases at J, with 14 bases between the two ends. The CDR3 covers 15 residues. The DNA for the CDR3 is TGTGCCAGCAGTTTCTCCCATCGCGCCTATCAGCCCCAGCATTTT. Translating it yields CASSFSHRAYQPQHF.

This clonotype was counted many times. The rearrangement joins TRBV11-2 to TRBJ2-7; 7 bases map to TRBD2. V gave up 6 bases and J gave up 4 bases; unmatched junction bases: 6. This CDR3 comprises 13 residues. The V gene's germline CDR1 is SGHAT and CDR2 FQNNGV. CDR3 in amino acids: CASRPTSSYEQYF. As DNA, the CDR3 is TGTGCCAGCAGGCCGACTAGCTCTTACGAGCAGTACTTC.

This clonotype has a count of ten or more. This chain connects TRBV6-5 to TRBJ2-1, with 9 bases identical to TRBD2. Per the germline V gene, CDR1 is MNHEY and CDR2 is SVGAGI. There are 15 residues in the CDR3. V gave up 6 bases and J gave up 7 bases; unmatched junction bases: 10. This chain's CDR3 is CASRYYAGGENEQFF. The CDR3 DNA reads TGTGCCAGCAGATATTATGCGGGAGGGGAGAATGAGCAGTTCTTC.

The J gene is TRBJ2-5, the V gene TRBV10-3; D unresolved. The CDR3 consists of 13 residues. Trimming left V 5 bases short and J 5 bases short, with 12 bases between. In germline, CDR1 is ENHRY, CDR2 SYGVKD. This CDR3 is CAISLSTAETQYF. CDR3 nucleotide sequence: TGTGCCATCAGTCTGTCGACGGCGGAGACCCAGTACTTC.

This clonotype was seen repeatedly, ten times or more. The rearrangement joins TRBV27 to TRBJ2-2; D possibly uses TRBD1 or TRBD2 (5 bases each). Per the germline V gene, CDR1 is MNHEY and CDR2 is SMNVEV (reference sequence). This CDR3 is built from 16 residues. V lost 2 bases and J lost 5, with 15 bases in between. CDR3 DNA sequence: TGTGCCAGCAGTTTAGGCGGTGGGGGTTGGACCGGGGAGCTGTTTTTT. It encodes CASSLGGGGWTGELFF.

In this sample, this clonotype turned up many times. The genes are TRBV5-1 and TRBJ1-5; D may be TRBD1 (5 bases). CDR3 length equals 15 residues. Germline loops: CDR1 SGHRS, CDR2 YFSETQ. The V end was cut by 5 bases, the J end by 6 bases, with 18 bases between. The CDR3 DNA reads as TGCGCCAGCAGTTCGGCGGCTGGTGGGACTCAGCCCCAGCATTTT. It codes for CASSSAAGGTQPQHF. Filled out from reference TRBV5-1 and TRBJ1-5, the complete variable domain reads KAGVTQTPRYLIKTRGQQVTLSCSPISGHRSVSWYQQTPGQGLQFLFEYFSETQRNKGNFPGRFSGRQFSNSRSEMNVSTLELGDSALYLCASSSAAGGTQPQHFGDGTRLSIL.

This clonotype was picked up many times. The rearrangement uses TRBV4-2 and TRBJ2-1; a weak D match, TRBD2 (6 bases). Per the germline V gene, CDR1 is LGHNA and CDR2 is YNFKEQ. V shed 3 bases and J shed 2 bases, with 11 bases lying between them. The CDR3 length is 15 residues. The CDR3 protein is CASSQEAGPYNEQFF. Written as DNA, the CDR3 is TGTGCCAGCAGCCAGGAGGCGGGACCCTACAATGAGCAGTTCTTC.

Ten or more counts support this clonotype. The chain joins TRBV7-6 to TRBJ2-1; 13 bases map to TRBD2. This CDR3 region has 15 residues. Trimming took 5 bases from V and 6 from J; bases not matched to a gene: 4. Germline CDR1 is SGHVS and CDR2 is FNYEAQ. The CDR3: CASSLGLAGVNEQFF. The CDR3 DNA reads TGTGCCAGCAGCCTCGGACTAGCGGGAGTCAATGAGCAGTTCTTC.

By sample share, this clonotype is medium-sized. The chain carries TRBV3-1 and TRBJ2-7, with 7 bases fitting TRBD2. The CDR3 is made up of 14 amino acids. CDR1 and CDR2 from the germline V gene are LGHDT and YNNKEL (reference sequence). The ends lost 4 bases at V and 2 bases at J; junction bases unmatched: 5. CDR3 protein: CASSLGTTTYEQYF. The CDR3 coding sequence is TGTGCCAGCAGCCTAGGGACTACCACCTACGAGCAGTACTTC.

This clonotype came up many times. The CDR3 coding sequence is TGTGCCAGCAGCTGGGGGGGGAACACTGAAGCTTTCTTT. It encodes CASSWGGNTEAFF. V is TRBV6-6 and J is TRBJ1-1; D perhaps matches TRBD1 (5 bases). V dropped 6 bases and J dropped 1 base, with 9 bases sitting between them. CDR1 and CDR2 (germline): MNHNY, SVGAGI (reference sequence). The CDR3 runs 13 residues.

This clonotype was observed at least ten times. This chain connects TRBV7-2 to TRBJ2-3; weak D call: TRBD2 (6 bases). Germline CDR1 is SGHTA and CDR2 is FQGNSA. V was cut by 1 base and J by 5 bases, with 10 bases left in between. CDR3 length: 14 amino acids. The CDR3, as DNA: TGTGCCAGCAGCTTAGAGGGAGGCCGAGATACGCAGTATTTT. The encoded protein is CASSLEGGRDTQYF.

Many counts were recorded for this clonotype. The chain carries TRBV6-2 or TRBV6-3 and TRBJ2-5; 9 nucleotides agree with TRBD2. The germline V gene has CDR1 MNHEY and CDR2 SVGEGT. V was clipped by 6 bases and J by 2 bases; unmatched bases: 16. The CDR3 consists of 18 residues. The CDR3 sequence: CASRNPYLSGSRQETQYF. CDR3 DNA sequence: TGTGCCAGCAGAAACCCGTACCTTAGCGGGAGCAGACAAGAGACCCAGTACTTC.

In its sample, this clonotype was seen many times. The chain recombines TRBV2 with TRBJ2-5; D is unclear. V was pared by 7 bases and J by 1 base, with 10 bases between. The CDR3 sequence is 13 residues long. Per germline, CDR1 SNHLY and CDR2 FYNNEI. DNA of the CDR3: TGTGCCAGCAAACGGCGGATCCAAGAGACCCAGTACTTC. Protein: CASKRRIQETQYF.

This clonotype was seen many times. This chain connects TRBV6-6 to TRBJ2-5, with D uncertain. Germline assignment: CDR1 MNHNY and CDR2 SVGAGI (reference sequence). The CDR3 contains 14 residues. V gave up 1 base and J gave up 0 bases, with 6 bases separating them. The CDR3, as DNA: TGTGCCAGCAGTTACTGGGCAGACCAAGAGACCCAGTACTTC. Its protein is CASSYWADQETQYF.

The CDR3 DNA is TGCGCCAGCAGCCTACTAGCGGACTCCTACGAGCAGTACTTC. Translated: CASSLLADSYEQYF. The chain is built from TRBV4-1 and TRBJ2-7, with TRBD2 matching over 8 bases. Germline V gene data show CDR1 as MGHRA and CDR2 as YSYEKL. V lost 4 bases to trimming and J lost 0 bases; unmatched junction nucleotides: 2. CDR3 size: 14 residues.

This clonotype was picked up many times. CDR3 residues: CASSFTRRGELFF. The CDR3, as DNA: TGTGCCAGCAGCTTTACGAGGCGAGGGGAGCTGTTTTTT. The chain has TRBV7-2 and TRBJ2-2; D is ambiguous. V shed 3 bases and J shed 8 bases, with 10 bases lying between them. Looked up from germline, CDR1 is SGHTA and CDR2 is FQGNSA. The CDR3 consists of 13 residues. The full variable domain, its missing parts supplied by reference TRBV7-2 and TRBJ2-2, is GAGVSQSPSNKVTEKGKDVELRCDPISGHTALYWYRQSLGQGLEFLIYFQGNSAPDKSGLPSDRFSAERTGGSVSTLTIQRTQQEDSAVYLCASSFTRRGELFFGEGSRLTVL.

CDR3 amino acids: CSATSWPVNTEAFF. DNA of the CDR3: TGCAGTGCTACCAGCTGGCCGGTGAACACTGAAGCTTTCTTT. This sequence joins TRBV20-1 and TRBJ1-1; no clear D. V was trimmed by 4 bases and J by 0 bases, leaving 12 bases between them. Germline loops: CDR1 DFQATT, CDR2 SNEGSKA (reference sequence). The CDR3 loop spans 14 amino acids.

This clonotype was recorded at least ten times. The CDR3 DNA reads as TGCAGTGCTAGGGGGACGCCCGCCGGGGAGCTGTTTTTT. Translation gives CSARGTPAGELFF. The V call is TRBV20-1, the J call TRBJ2-2; D is possibly TRBD1 or TRBD2 (5 bases each). The germline CDR1 and CDR2 sequences are DFQATT and SNEGSKA (reference sequence). Deletions cut 3 bases from V and 6 bases from J, with 11 bases between. The CDR3 spans 13 residues.

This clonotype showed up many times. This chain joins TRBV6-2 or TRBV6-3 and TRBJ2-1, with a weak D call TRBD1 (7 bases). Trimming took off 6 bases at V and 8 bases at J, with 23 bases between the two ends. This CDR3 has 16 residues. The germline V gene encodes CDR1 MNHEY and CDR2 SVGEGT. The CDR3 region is CASSKKDRAGLHEQFF. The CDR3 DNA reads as TGTGCCAGCAGCAAGAAAGACAGGGCGGGGTTGCATGAGCAGTTCTTC.

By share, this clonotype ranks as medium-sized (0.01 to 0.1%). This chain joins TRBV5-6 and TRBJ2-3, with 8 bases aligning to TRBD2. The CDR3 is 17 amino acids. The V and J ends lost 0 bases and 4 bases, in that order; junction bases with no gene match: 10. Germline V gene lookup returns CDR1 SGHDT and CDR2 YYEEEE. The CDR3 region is CASSLGTGGLGADTQYF. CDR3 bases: TGTGCCAGCAGCTTGGGAACCGGGGGACTAGGGGCAGATACGCAGTATTTT. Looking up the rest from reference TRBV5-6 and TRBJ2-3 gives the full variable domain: DAGVTQSPTHLIKTRGQQVTLRCSPKSGHDTVSWYQQALGQGPQFIFQYYEEEERQRGNFPDRFSGHQFPNYSSELNVNALLLGDSALYLCASSLGTGGLGADTQYFGPGTRLTVL.